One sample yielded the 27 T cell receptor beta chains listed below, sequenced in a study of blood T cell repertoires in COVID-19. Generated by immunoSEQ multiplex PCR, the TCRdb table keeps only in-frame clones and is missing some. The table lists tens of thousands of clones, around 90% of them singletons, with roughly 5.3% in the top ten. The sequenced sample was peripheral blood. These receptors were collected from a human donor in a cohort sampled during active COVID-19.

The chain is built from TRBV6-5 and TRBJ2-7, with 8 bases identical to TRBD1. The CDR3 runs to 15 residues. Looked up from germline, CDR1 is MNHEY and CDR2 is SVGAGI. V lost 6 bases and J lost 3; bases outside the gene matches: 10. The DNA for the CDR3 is TGTGCCAGCAGGGCCGGACAGGGAGGAAGCTACGAGCAGTACGTC. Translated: CASRAGQGGSYEQYV.

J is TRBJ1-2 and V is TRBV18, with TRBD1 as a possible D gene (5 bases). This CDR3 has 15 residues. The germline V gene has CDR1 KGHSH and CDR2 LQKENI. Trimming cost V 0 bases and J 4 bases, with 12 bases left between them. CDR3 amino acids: CASSPPLSGGYGYTF. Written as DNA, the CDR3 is TGTGCCAGCTCACCACCGCTTAGCGGGGGCTATGGCTACACCTTC.

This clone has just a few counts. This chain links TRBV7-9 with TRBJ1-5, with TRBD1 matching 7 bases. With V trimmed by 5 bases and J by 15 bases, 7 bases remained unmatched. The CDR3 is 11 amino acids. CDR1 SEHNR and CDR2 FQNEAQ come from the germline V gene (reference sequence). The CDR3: CASSTGQARHF. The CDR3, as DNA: TGTGCCAGCAGCACCGGACAGGCCCGGCATTTT.

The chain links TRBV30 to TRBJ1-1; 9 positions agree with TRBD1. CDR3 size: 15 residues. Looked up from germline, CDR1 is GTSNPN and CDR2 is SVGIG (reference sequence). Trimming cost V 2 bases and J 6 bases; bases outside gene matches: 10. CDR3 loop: CAWSPLGQGSPEAFF. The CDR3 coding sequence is TGTGCCTGGAGTCCACTGGGACAGGGCTCGCCTGAAGCTTTCTTT.

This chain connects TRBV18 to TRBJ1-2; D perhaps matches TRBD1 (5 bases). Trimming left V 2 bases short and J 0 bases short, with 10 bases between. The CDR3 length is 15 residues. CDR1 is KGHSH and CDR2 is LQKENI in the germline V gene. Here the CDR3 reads CASSPGQGTNYGYTF. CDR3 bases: TGTGCCAGCTCACCAGGGCAGGGAACTAACTATGGCTACACCTTC.

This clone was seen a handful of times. CDR3 region: CATSVWGRSRIRRWSNSPLHF. The CDR3, as DNA: TGTGCCACCAGTGTGTGGGGGCGGTCCAGGATCCGTAGATGGAGTAATTCACCCCTCCACTTT. This chain links TRBV24-1 with TRBJ1-6; possible D gene TRBD1, 6 bases. The CDR3 length is 21 residues. V was pared by 5 bases and J by 6 bases, with 31 bases between. The V gene's germline CDR1 is KGHDR and CDR2 SFDVKD.

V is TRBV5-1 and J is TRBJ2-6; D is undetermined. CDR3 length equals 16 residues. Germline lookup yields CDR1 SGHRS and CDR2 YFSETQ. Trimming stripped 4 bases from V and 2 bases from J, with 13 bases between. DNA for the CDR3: TGCGCCAGCAGCCCTATAGTAGTCACTGGGGCCAACGTCCTGACTTTC. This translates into CASSPIVVTGANVLTF. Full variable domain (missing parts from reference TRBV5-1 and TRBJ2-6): KAGVTQTPRYLIKTRGQQVTLSCSPISGHRSVSWYQQTPGQGLQFLFEYFSETQRNKGNFPGRFSGRQFSNSRSEMNVSTLELGDSALYLCASSPIVVTGANVLTFGAGSRLTVL.

The CDR3 DNA sequence: TGTGCCAGCAGCTTAGGAAATAGAGGGGGTTCGACAGATACGCAGTATTTT. Translating gives CASSLGNRGGSTDTQYF. The genes are TRBV11-3 and TRBJ2-3, with TRBD1 as a possible D gene (6 bases). The CDR3 sequence is 17 residues long. V was cut by 1 base and J by 3 bases, with 17 bases left in between. The germline gives CDR1 SGHNT, CDR2 YENEEA.

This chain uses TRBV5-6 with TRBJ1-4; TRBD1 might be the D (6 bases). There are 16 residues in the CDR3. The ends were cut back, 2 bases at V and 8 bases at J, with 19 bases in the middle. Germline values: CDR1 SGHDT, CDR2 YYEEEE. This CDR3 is CASSLTTGLIVEKLFF. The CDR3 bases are TGTGCCAGCAGCTTAACCACAGGGTTGATAGTAGAAAAACTGTTTTTT.

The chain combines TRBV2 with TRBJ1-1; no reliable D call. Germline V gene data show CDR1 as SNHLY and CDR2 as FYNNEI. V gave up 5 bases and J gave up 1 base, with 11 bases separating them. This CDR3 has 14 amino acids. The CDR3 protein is CASSPLLQNTEAFF. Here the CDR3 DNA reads TGTGCCAGCAGTCCCTTATTACAGAACACTGAAGCTTTCTTT. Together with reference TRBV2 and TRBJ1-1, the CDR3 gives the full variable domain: EPEVTQTPSHQVTQMGQEVILRCVPISNHLYFYWYRQILGQKVEFLVSFYNNEISEKSEIFDDQFSVERPDGSNFTLKIRSTKLEDSAMYFCASSPLLQNTEAFFGQGTRLTVV.

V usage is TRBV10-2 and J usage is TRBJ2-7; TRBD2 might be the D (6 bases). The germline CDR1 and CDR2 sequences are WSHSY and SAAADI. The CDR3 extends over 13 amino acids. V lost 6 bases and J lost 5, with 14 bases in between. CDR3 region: CASRGLSLNEQYV. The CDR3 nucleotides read TGCGCCAGCAGGGGACTCTCCCTGAACGAGCAGTACGTC.

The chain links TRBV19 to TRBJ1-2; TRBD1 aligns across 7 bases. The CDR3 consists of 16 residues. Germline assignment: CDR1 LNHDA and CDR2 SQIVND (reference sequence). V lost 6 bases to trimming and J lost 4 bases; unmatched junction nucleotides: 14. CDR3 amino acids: CASRWDRANFFYGYTF. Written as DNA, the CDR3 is TGTGCCAGTAGATGGGACAGAGCAAATTTTTTCTATGGCTACACCTTC.

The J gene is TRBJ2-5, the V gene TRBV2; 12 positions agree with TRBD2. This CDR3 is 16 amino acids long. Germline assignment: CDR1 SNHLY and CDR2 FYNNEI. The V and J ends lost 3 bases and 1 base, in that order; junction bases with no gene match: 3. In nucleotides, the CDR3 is TGTGCCAGCAGTGAGGGACTAGCGGGCGCCCAAGAGACCCAGTACTTC. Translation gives CASSEGLAGAQETQYF.

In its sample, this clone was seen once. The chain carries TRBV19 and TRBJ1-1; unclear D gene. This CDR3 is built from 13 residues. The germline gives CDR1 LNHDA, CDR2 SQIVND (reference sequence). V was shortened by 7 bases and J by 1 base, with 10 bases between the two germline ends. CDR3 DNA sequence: TGTGCCAGTATCGGGGTTGGGAACACTGAAGCTTTCTTT. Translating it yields CASIGVGNTEAFF.

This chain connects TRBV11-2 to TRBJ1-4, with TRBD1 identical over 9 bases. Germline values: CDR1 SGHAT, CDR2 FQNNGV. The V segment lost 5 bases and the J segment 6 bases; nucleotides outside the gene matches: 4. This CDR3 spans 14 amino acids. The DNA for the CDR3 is TGTGCCAGCAGCCTGGACAGGGGTGATGAAAAACTGTTTTTT. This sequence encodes CASSLDRGDEKLFF.

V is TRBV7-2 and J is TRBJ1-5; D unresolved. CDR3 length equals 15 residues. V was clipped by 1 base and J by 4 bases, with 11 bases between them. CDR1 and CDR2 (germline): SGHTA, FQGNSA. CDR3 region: CASSLDPGANQPQHF. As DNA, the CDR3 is TGTGCCAGCAGCTTAGATCCGGGTGCGAATCAGCCCCAGCATTTT.

The CDR3 protein is CASSGTGDQPQHF. The CDR3, as DNA: TGTGCCAGTAGCGGGACAGGGGATCAGCCCCAGCATTTT. The chain has TRBV19 and TRBJ1-5; 10 bases are shared with TRBD1. Germline CDR1 is LNHDA and CDR2 is SQIVND (reference sequence). The ends lost 6 bases at V and 5 bases at J; junction bases unmatched: 1. The CDR3 is made up of 13 amino acids.

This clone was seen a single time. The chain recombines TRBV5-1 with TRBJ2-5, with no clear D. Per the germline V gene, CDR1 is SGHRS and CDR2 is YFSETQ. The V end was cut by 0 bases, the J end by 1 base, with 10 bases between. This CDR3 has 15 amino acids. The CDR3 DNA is TGCGCCAGCAGCTTGGGGGCGCTTGGCCAAGAGACCCAGTACTTC. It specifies CASSLGALGQETQYF.

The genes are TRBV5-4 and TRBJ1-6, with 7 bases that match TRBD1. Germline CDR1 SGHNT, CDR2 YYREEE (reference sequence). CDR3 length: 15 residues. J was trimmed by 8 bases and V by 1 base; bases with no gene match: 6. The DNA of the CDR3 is TGTGCCAGCAGCTTGATATCCAGGGGGGATTCACCCCTCCACTTT. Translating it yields CASSLISRGDSPLHF. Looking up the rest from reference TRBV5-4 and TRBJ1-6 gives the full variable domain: ETGVTQSPTHLIKTRGQQVTLRCSSQSGHNTVSWYQQALGQGPQFIFQYYREEENGRGNFPPRFSGLQFPNYSSELNVNALELDDSALYLCASSLISRGDSPLHFGNGTRLTVT.

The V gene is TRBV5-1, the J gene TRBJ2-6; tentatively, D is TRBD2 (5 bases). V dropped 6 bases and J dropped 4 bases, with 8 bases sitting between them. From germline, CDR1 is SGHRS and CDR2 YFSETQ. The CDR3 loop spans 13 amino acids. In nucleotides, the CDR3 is TGCGCCAGCACCACGGGGGGGGCCAACGTCCTGACTTTC. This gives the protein CASTTGGANVLTF.

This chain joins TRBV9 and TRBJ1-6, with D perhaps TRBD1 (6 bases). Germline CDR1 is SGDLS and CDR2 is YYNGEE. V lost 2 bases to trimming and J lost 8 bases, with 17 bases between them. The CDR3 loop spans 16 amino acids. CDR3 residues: CASSVTPTGWDSPLHF. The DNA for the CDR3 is TGTGCCAGCAGCGTTACCCCCACAGGGTGGGATTCACCCCTCCACTTT.

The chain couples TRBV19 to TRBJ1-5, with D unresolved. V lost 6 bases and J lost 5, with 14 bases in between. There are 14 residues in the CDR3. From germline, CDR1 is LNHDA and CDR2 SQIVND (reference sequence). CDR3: CASSQSRMDQPQHF. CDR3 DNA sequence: TGTGCCAGTAGCCAGTCCAGGATGGATCAGCCCCAGCATTTT.

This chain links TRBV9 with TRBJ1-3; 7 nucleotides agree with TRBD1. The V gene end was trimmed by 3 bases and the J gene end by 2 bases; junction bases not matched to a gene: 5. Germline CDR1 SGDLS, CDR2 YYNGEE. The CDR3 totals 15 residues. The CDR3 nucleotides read TGTGCCAGCAGCGCACAGGGGAACCCTGGAAACACCATATATTTT. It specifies CASSAQGNPGNTIYF.

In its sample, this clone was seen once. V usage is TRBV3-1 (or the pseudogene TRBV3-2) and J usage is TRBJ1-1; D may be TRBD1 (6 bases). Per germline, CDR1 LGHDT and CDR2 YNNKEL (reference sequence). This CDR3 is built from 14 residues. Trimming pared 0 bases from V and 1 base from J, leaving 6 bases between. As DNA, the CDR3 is TGTGCCAGCAGCCAAGACAGGGGGAACACTGAAGCTTTCTTT. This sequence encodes CASSQDRGNTEAFF.

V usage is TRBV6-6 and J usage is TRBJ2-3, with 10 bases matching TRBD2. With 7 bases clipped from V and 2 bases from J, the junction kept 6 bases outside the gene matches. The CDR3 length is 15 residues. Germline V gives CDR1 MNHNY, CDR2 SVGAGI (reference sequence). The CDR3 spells CASNRAGGSTDTQYF. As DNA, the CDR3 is TGTGCCAGCAACCGAGCGGGAGGGTCCACAGATACGCAGTATTTT.

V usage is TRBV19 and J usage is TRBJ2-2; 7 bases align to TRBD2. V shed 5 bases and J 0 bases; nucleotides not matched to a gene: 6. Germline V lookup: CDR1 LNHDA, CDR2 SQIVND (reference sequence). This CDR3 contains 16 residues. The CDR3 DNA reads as TGTGCCAGTAGTCTAACGGGGGGTGCGAACACCGGGGAGCTGTTTTTT. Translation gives CASSLTGGANTGELFF. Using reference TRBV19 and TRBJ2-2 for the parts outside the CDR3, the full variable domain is DGGITQSPKYLFRKEGQNVTLSCEQNLNHDAMYWYRQDPGQGLRLIYYSQIVNDFQKGDIAEGYSVSREKKESFPLTVTSAQKNPTAFYLCASSLTGGANTGELFFGEGSRLTVL.

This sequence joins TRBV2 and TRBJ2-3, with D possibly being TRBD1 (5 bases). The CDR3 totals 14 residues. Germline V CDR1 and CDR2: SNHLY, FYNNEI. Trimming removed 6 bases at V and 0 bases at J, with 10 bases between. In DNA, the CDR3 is TGTGCCAGCAGGGGGCCAGTTAGCACAGATACGCAGTATTTT. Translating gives CASRGPVSTDTQYF.